These T cell receptor beta chains were read from a single sample in a study of blood T cell repertoires in COVID-19. Repertoires were generated with immunoSEQ multiplex PCR, while TCRdb's copy carries only in-frame clones and drops some. Of 200,000 to 250,000 clones listed, approximately 82% were seen once; the top ten hold just over 2.5%. The material sequenced was peripheral blood. These receptors were taken from a woman in her 70s with active or convalescent COVID-19. Each CDR3 is given with its conserved first and last residue. A D gene is named only where the DNA matches it firmly. Some rows mark clone size as missing; the rest say once, few, many or name a class of expanded clone.

abundance	v_gene	d_gene	j_gene	CDR3nt	CDR3aa
few	TRBV15	.	TRBJ2-3	TGTGCCACCAGCAGAGATCAGGGGTTGGGGACTAAGGAAGATACGCAGTATTTT	CATSRDQGLGTKEDTQYF
.	TRBV5-5	TRBD2	TRBJ2-5	TGTGCCAGCAGCTTGCGACTAGCGGGACAAGAGACCCAGTACTTC	CASSLRLAGQETQYF
.	TRBV5-8	.	TRBJ1-5	TGTGCCAGCAGCTTGGCCCGGAGATCGCGCAATCAGCCCCAGCATTTT	CASSLARRSRNQPQHF
.	TRBV5-1	.	TRBJ2-2	TGCGCCAGCAGCTTCGATCGGGGGTTTCCCGGGGAGCTGTTTTTT	CASSFDRGFPGELFF
.	TRBV21-1	.	TRBJ2-7	TGTGCCAGCTCCGTGACTCACACCTACGAGCAGTACTTC	CASSVTHTYEQYF
.	TRBV28	.	TRBJ1-2	TGTGCCAGCAGTCCGGGCAGGGTACGGGGCTACACCTTC	CASSPGRVRGYTF
.	TRBV6-4	TRBD2	TRBJ2-1	TGTGCCAGCAGTGCGGCGACTAGCGGGAGTGAGCAGTTCTTC	CASSAATSGSEQFF
once	TRBV6-5	TRBD2	TRBJ2-7	TGTGCCAGCAGTTACCGGCCTAGCGGTTATCTCGAGGAGCAGTACTTC	CASSYRPSGYLEEQYF
.	TRBV5-8	.	TRBJ1-1	TGTGCCAGCAGCTTGCGGTTTACAGCCAAAATGAACACTGAAGCTTTCTTT	CASSLRFTAKMNTEAFF
.	TRBV29-1	.	TRBJ1-5	TGCAGCGTTGGGGGAGGAGGCAATCAGCCCCAGCATTTT	CSVGGGGNQPQHF
.	TRBV7-3	.	TRBJ1-1	TGTGCCAGCAGCTTAGGACCCGCAGGGCTCGGGACTGAAGCTTTCTTT	CASSLGPAGLGTEAFF
few	TRBV6-6	.	TRBJ1-1	TGTGCCAGCAGCCTAAGGCTGGAGAAGGCTGAAGCTTTCTTT	CASSLRLEKAEAFF
.	TRBV5-1	TRBD2	TRBJ2-5	TGCGCCAGCAGCTTTACTAGCGGGGGAGAGACCCAGTACTTC	CASSFTSGGETQYF
.	TRBV5-1	.	TRBJ1-2	TGCGCCAGCAAGGATCAGGTTAATAGCTATGGCTACACCTTC	CASKDQVNSYGYTF
.	TRBV12-3/TRBV12-4	.	TRBJ2-7	TGTGCCAGCAGTTTGGGGGACAAAAAGTACTTC	CASSLGDKKYF
.	TRBV27	.	TRBJ1-2	TGTGCCAGCAGTATAGGGGGTACCAACTATGGCTACACCTTC	CASSIGGTNYGYTF
few	TRBV11-1	.	TRBJ1-5	TGTGCCAGCAGTCTTGGGGCGAATCAGCCCCAGCATTTT	CASSLGANQPQHF
.	TRBV10-3	TRBD2	TRBJ2-5	TGTGCCATCAGGGGGGCCCGTAGCGGGGGGGCCCCAGAGACCCAGTACTTC	CAIRGARSGGAPETQYF
.	TRBV18	.	TRBJ2-2	TGTGCCAGCTCACCTCAGGCGGGACGGAACACCGGGGAGCTGTTTTTT	CASSPQAGRNTGELFF
.	TRBV11-3	.	TRBJ2-7	TGTGCCAGCAGCGCAGGACTCACCTACGAGCAGTACTTC	CASSAGLTYEQYF
.	TRBV19	.	TRBJ1-3	TGTGCCAGTAGTTGGACAGTTACCTCTGGAAACACCATATATTTT	CASSWTVTSGNTIYF
.	TRBV5-6	TRBD1	TRBJ1-1	TGTGCCAGCAGACATACAGGGGGGATGAACACTGAAGCTTTCTTT	CASRHTGGMNTEAFF
once	TRBV5-4	TRBD2	TRBJ2-1	TGTGCCAGCAGCCCCTGGACTAGCGGGTCGTACAATGAGCAGTTCTTC	CASSPWTSGSYNEQFF
.	TRBV5-1	TRBD1	TRBJ1-5	TGCGCCAGCAGCTTGACCCAAAGACAGGGGGCTCGAGGGCAGCCCCAGCATTTT	CASSLTQRQGARGQPQHF
.	TRBV18	TRBD1	TRBJ1-6	TGTGCCAGCTCACCTGGGACAGGGCCCCTCCACTTT	CASSPGTGPLHF
.	TRBV9	.	TRBJ1-2	TGTGCCAGCAGCGATCCAGGCCTGGCACGGGGTGGCTACACCTTC	CASSDPGLARGGYTF
once	TRBV6-5	.	TRBJ1-1	TGTGCCAGCAGTTCCCGGCGTTGGCAGGCGAACACTGAAGCTTTCTTT	CASSSRRWQANTEAFF
.	TRBV2	.	TRBJ2-1	TGTGCCAGCAGTGAAATTGGACTAGGGGGGCAGTTCTTC	CASSEIGLGGQFF
.	TRBV19	TRBD1	TRBJ2-1	TGTGCCAGTAGTAAGGGGACAGGGGGCTTCAATGAGCAGTTCTTC	CASSKGTGGFNEQFF
.	TRBV6-5	.	TRBJ2-3	TGTGCCAGCAGTTACGGGCAGTCTTGGGATACGCAGTATTTT	CASSYGQSWDTQYF
.	TRBV27	.	TRBJ1-1	TGTGCCAGCAGTCCGGGACACCTGAACACTGAAGCTTTCTTT	CASSPGHLNTEAFF
.	TRBV3-1/TRBV3-2	.	TRBJ1-2	TGTGCCAGCAGCCGTTTGGCAGCGAACTATGGCTACACCTTC	CASSRLAANYGYTF
.	TRBV25-1	.	TRBJ1-2	TGTGCCAGCAGTGAGCCACCCCTCGCGGGGTATGGCTACACCTTC	CASSEPPLAGYGYTF
once	TRBV5-3	.	TRBJ1-2	TGTGCCAGAAGCTTCCACAAGTTAGGCTACACCTTC	CARSFHKLGYTF
.	TRBV11-3	TRBD2	TRBJ2-1	TGTGCCAGCAGCTTCGGACTAGAGGGTGTGTTGTTCTTC	CASSFGLEGVLFF
many	TRBV19	.	TRBJ1-2	TGTGCCAGTAGTATTGGTTCAGGGTTGGATGGCTACACCTTC	CASSIGSGLDGYTF
.	TRBV5-1	.	TRBJ1-1	TGCGCCAGCAGCCTCGGGACAATGAACACTGAAGCTTTCTTT	CASSLGTMNTEAFF
.	TRBV7-2	TRBD1	TRBJ2-7	TGTGCCAGCAGCCCCACAGGGGGCGCGTACGAGCAGTACTTC	CASSPTGGAYEQYF
.	TRBV3-1/TRBV3-2	TRBD1	TRBJ2-4	TGTGCCAGCAGCCAAGATTCGTCAGGGGGAAACATTCAGTACTTC	CASSQDSSGGNIQYF
.	TRBV3-1/TRBV3-2	TRBD2	TRBJ2-1	TGTGCCAGCAGCCCTCATCCGGGACTAGCGGGAGTGAATCAGTTCTTC	CASSPHPGLAGVNQFF
.	TRBV5-1	TRBD2	TRBJ2-1	TGCGCCAGCAGCACCAGCGGGAGCTCCTACAATGAGCAGTTCTTC	CASSTSGSSYNEQFF
.	TRBV7-7	TRBD1	TRBJ2-7	TGTGCTAGCAGCCCGGACAGGGGGCGCGTCTACGAGCAGTACTTC	CASSPDRGRVYEQYF
.	TRBV6-5	TRBD1	TRBJ2-7	TGTGCCAGCAGTTACAAACGGCAGGGGGCCCACGAGCAGTACTTC	CASSYKRQGAHEQYF
.	TRBV4-1	.	TRBJ2-5	TGCGCCAGCAGCCAAGGTCGCCTGGCGGGGGCGCGCCAAGAGACCCAGTACTTC	CASSQGRLAGARQETQYF
.	TRBV6-5	.	TRBJ2-2	TGTGCCAGCTCCGGGACAAACACCGGGGAGCTGTTTTTT	CASSGTNTGELFF
.	TRBV19	.	TRBJ2-3	TGTGCCAGTAGTTACAGGGCCACAGATACGCAGTATTTT	CASSYRATDTQYF
.	TRBV7-3	.	TRBJ1-2	TGTGCCAGCAGCCCATCCCCTAACTATGGCTACACCTTC	CASSPSPNYGYTF
.	TRBV21-1	.	TRBJ1-6	TGTGCCAGCAGCAAGAGGAGGGGTTATAATTCACCCCTCCACTTT	CASSKRRGYNSPLHF
.	TRBV7-7	TRBD1	TRBJ2-5	TGTGCTAGCAGCTTAGGCGGGACAGGGATGGAGACCCAGTACTTC	CASSLGGTGMETQYF
.	TRBV10-1	TRBD1	TRBJ1-4	TGCGCCAGCAGCGGACAGGGCGGTGAAAAACTGTTTTTT	CASSGQGGEKLFF
.	TRBV6-1	.	TRBJ1-2	TGTGCCAGCAGTGAAACAGCCGGCTATGGCTACACCTTC	CASSETAGYGYTF